This T cell receptor beta chain was identified in a study of blood T cell repertoires in COVID-19. Study summary: Acute-phase and convalescent COVID-19 samples originated in the United States, Italy and Spain.

Germline V lookup: CDR1 SGHNT, CDR2 YYREEE (reference sequence). V was clipped by 0 bases and J by 8 bases, with 9 bases between them. The CDR3 extends over 14 amino acids. Authors' analysis steps: Amplification from reference gene primers served as the basis for estimated nucleated cell counts. Profiling relied on immunoSEQ multiplex PCR, and the TCRdb table lists in-frame clones only, not all of them. V and J calls and clone size follow that table, whereas D and trimming were derived from the DNA. The sample has about 170,000 clones, about 85% seen once. The sample taken for sequencing was peripheral blood. The receptor comes from a man at least 80 years old with COVID-19, enrolled during active disease. V gene TRBV5-4 combines with J gene TRBJ1-6; D perhaps matches TRBD1 (5 bases). CDR3 bases: TGTGCCAGCAGCTTGGGGCAGGGTGATTCACCCCTCCACTTT. This translates into CASSLGQGDSPLHF. Supplemented by reference TRBV5-4 and TRBJ1-6, the full variable domain reads ETGVTQSPTHLIKTRGQQVTLRCSSQSGHNTVSWYQQALGQGPQFIFQYYREEENGRGNFPPRFSGLQFPNYSSELNVNALELDDSALYLCASSLGQGDSPLHFGNGTRLTVT.